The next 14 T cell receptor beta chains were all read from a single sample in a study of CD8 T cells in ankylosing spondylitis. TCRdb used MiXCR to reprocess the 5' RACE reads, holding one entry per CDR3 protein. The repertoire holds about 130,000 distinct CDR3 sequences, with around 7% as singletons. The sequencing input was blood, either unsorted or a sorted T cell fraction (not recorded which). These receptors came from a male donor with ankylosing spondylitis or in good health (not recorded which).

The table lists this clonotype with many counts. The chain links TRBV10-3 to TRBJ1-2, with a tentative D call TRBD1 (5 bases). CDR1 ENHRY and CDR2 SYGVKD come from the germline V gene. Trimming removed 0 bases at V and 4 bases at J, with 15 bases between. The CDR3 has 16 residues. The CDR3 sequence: CAISESAVSGGYGYTF. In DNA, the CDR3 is TGTGCCATCAGTGAGTCTGCGGTGTCGGGGGGCTATGGCTACACCTTC.

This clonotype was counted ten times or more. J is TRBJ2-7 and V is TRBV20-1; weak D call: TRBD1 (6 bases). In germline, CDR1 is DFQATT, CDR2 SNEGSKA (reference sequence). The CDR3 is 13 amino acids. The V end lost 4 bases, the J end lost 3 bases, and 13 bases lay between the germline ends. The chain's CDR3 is CSATGGRFYEQYF. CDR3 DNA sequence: TGCAGTGCTACTGGGGGCAGATTCTACGAGCAGTACTTC.

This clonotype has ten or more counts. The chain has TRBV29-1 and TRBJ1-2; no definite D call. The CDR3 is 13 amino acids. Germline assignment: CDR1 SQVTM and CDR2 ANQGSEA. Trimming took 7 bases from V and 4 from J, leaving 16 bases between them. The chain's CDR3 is CSASTGMSYGYTF. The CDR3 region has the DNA TGCAGCGCCTCCACGGGGATGAGCTATGGCTACACCTTC.

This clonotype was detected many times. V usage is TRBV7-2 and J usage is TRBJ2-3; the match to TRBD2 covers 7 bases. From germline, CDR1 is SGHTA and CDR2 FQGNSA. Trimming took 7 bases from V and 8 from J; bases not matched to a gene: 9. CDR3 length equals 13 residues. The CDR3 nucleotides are TGTGCCAGCAACTTCGGGGGGAAGAGTACGCAGTATTTT. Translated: CASNFGGKSTQYF. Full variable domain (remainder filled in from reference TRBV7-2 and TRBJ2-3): GAGVSQSPSNKVTEKGKDVELRCDPISGHTALYWYRQSLGQGLEFLIYFQGNSAPDKSGLPSDRFSAERTGGSVSTLTIQRTQQEDSAVYLCASNFGGKSTQYFGPGTRLTVL.

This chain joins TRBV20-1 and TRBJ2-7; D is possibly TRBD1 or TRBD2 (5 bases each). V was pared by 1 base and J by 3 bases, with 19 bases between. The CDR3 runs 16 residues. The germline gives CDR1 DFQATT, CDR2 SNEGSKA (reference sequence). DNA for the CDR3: TGCAGTGCTAGAGGGGGCAAGCTAGCTGATCACTACGAGCAGTACTTC. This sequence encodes CSARGGKLADHYEQYF.

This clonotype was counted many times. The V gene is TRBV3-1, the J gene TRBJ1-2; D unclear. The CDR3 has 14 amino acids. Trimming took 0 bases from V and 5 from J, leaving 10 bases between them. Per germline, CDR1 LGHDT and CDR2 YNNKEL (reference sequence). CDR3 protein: CASSQDSAPYGYTF. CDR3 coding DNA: TGTGCCAGCAGCCAAGATAGCGCTCCTTATGGCTACACCTTC. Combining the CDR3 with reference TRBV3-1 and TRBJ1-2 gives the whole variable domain DTAVSQTPKYLVTQMGNDKSIKCEQNLGHDTMYWYKQDSKKFLKIMFSYNNKELIINETVPNRFSPKSPDKAHLNLHINSLELGDSAVYFCASSQDSAPYGYTFGSGTRLTVV.

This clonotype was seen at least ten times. This CDR3 reads CASSLNLGVVDRSKSPLHF. In nucleotides, the CDR3 is TGCGCCAGCAGCTTGAATCTAGGGGTGGTGGACAGGTCGAAGTCACCCCTCCACTTT. The chain couples TRBV5-1 to TRBJ1-6; 7 nucleotides agree with TRBD1. Germline loops: CDR1 SGHRS, CDR2 YFSETQ. The CDR3 has 19 amino acids. V shed 1 base and J 10 bases; nucleotides not matched to a gene: 20.

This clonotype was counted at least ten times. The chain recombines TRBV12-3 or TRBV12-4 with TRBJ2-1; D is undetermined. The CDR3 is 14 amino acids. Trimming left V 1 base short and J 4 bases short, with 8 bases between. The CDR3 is CASSLGVQYNEQFF. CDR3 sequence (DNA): TGTGCCAGCAGTTTAGGGGTACAGTACAATGAGCAGTTCTTC.

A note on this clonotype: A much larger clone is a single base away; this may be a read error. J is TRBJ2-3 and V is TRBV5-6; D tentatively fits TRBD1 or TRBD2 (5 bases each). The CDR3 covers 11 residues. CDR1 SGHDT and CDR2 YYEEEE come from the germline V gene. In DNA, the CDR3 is TGTGTCAGCAGCTTGGGACCTACGCAGTATTTT. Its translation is CVSSLGPTQYF.

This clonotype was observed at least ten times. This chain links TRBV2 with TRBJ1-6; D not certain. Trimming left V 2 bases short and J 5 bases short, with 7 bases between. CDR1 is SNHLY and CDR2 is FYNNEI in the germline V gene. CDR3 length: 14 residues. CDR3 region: CASSELGDNSPLHF. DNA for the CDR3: TGTGCCAGCAGTGAATTGGGAGATAATTCACCCCTCCACTTT.

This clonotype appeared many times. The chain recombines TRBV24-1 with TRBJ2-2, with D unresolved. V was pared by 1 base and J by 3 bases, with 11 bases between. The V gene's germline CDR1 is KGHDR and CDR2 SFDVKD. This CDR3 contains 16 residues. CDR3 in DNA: TGTGCCACCAGTGATTTATCTATTCCACACACCGGGGAGCTGTTTTTT. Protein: CATSDLSIPHTGELFF.

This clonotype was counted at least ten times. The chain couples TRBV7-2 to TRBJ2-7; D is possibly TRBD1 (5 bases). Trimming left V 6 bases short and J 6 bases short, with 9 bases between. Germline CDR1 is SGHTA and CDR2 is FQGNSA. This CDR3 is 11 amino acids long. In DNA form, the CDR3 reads TGTGCCAGCAGTAACAGGCGCGAGCAGTACTTC. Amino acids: CASSNRREQYF.

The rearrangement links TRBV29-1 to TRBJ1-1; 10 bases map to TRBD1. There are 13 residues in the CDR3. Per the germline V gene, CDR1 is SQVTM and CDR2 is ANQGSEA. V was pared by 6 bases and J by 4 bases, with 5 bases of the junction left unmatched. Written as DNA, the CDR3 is TGCAGCGTCGCCCGGGACAGGGGCACTGAAGCTTTCTTT. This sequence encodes CSVARDRGTEAFF. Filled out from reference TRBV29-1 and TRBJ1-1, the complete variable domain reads SAVISQKPSRDICQRGTSLTIQCQVDSQVTMMFWYRQQPGQSLTLIATANQGSEATYESGFVIDKFPISRPNLTFSTLTVSNMSPEDSSIYLCSVARDRGTEAFFGQGTRLTVV.

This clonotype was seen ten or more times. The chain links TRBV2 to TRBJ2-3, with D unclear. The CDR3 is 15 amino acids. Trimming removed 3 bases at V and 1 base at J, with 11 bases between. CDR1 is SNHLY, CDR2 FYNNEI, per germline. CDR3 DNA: TGTGCCAGCAGTGAGGTGGGATCACGCACAGATACGCAGTATTTT. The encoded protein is CASSEVGSRTDTQYF.